This T cell receptor (beta chain) stems from a study of response to subunit inactivated influenza vaccine. TCRdb re-called the RT-PCR reads with MiXCR, one entry per CDR3 protein. The data show about 570,000 distinct CDR3 sequences, with approximately 10% seen just once and 8% to 13% held by the top ten. Germline V gene data show CDR1 as SGDLS and CDR2 as YYNGEE. CDR3 length: 16 residues. Germline trimming cut 0 bases from V and 4 bases from J; bases unmatched to any gene: 6. This sample was also put to use in a study of T cells expressing NK-cell markers. That source reports: What made the TCR beta cDNA was 5'RACE template switching with UMIs.

The chain combines TRBV9 with TRBJ2-2, with 7 bases that match TRBD2. Sequenced here: PBMCs from blood, sampled on the day of vaccination. The origin of this receptor is a man aged 45-60 years who received an inactivated influenza vaccine. CDR3 sequence reads: CASSVVQAGSTGELFF. The CDR3 DNA follows: TGTGCCAGCAGCGTAGTCCAAGCGGGAAGCACCGGGGAGCTGTTTTTT.